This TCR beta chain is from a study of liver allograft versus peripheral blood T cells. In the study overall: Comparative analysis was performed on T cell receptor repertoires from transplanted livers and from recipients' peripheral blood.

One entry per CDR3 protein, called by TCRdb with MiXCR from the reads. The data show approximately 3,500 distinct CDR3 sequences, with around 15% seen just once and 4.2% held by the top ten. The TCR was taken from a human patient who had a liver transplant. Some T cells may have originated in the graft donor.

The CDR3 loop reads CASSSGTSRGEQYF. The CDR3 bases are TGTGCCAGCAGCTCCGGGACTAGTCGAGGGGAGCAGTACTTC. J is TRBJ2-7 and V is TRBV12-3 or TRBV12-4; 8 bases agree with TRBD2. The CDR3 is made up of 14 amino acids. V lost 6 bases and J lost 7; bases outside the gene matches: 11.